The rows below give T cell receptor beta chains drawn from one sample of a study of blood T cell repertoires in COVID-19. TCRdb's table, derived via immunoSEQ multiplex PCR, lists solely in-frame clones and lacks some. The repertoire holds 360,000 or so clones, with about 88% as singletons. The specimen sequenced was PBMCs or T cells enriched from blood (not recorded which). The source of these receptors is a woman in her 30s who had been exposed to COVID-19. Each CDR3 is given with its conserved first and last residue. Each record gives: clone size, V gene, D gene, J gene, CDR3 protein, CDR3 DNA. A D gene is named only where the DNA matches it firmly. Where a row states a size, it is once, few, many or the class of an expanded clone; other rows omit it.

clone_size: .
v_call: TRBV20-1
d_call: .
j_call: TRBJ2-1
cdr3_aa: CSATDSSYNEQFF
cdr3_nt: TGCAGTGCTACTGACTCCTCCTACAATGAGCAGTTCTTC

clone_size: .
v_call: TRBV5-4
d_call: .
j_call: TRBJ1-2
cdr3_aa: CASSPDSLGYTF
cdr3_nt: TGTGCCAGCAGCCCAGACAGCCTCGGCTACACCTTC

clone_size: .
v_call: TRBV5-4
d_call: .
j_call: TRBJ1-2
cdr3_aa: CASSLDWRLYGYTF
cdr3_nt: TGTGCCAGCAGCTTGGACTGGAGACTCTATGGCTACACCTTC

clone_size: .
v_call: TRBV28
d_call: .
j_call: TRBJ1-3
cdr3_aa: CASIPLAYRDGNTIYF
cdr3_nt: TGTGCCAGCATCCCTCTCGCGTACAGGGATGGAAACACCATATATTTT

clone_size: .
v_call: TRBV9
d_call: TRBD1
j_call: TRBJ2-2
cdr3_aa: CASSVHRILQGGSANTGELFF
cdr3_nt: TGTGCCAGCAGCGTACATCGGATCCTACAGGGGGGCTCCGCGAACACCGGGGAGCTGTTTTTT

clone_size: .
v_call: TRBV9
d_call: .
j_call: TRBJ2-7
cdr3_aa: CASSPPLYEQYF
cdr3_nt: TGTGCCAGCAGCCCCCCACTGTACGAGCAGTACTTC

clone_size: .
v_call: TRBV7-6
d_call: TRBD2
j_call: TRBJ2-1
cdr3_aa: CASSLAPAGLAGARNEQFF
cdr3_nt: TGTGCCAGCAGCTTAGCCCCGGCGGGACTAGCGGGAGCCCGCAATGAGCAGTTCTTC

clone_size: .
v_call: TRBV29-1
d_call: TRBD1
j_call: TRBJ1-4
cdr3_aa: CSAYRGVDEKLFF
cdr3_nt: TGCAGCGCCTACAGGGGGGTAGATGAAAAACTGTTTTTT

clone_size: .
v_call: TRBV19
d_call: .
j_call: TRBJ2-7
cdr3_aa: CASSIGGPQLEQYF
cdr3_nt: TGTGCCAGTTCGATCGGAGGCCCCCAGCTGGAGCAGTACTTC

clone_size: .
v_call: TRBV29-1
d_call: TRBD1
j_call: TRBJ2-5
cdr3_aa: CGVGTGGFQETQYF
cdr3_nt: TGCGGGGTGGGGACAGGGGGCTTCCAAGAGACCCAGTACTTC

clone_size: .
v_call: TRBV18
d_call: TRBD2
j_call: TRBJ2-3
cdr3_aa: CASSPWTSGRNTDTQYF
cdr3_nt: TGTGCCAGCTCACCGTGGACTAGCGGGAGAAACACAGATACGCAGTATTTT

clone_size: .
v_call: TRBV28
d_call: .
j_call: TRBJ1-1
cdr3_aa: CASSPGSGAFF
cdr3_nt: TGTGCCAGCAGCCCGGGGAGTGGTGCTTTCTTT

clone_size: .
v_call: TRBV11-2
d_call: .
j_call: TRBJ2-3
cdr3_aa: CASSLQTGDYISTDTQYF
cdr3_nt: TGTGCCAGCAGCCTTCAGACAGGGGACTACATTAGCACAGATACGCAGTATTTT

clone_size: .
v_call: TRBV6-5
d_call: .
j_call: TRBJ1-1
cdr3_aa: CASSYAGVRNTEAFF
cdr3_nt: TGTGCCAGCAGTTACGCAGGGGTAAGGAACACTGAAGCTTTCTTT

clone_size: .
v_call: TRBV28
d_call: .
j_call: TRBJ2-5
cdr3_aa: CASSAAGAPWETQYF
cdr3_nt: TGTGCCAGCAGTGCGGCGGGGGCGCCTTGGGAGACCCAGTACTTC

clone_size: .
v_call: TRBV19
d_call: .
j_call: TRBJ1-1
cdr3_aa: CASSLRGMNTEAFF
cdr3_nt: TGTGCCAGTAGTCTCCGGGGAATGAACACTGAAGCTTTCTTT

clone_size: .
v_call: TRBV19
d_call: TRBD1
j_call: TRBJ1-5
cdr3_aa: CASSINKGQGSSNQPQHF
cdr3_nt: TGTGCCAGTAGTATAAACAAGGGACAGGGCAGTAGCAATCAGCCCCAGCATTTT

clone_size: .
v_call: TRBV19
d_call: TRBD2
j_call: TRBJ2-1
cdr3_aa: CASSRPSGRGQDEQFF
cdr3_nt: TGTGCCAGTAGCCGTCCTAGCGGGAGAGGCCAGGATGAGCAGTTCTTC

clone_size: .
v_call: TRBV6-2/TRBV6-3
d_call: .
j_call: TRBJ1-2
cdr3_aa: CASSYMGPGDYGYTF
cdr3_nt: TGTGCCAGCAGTTATATGGGGCCAGGGGACTATGGCTACACCTTC

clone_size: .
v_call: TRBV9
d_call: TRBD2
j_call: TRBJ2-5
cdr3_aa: CASSVGLAGIQETQYF
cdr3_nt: TGTGCCAGCAGCGTAGGCCTAGCGGGGATCCAAGAGACCCAGTACTTC

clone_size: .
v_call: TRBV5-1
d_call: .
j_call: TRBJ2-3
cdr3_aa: CASSFEGSTDTQYF
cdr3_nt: TGCGCCAGCAGCTTCGAGGGAAGCACAGATACGCAGTATTTT

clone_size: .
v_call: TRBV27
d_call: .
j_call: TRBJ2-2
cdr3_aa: CASSLSWQVTGELFF
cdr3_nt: TGTGCCAGCAGTTTATCCTGGCAGGTTACCGGGGAGCTGTTTTTT

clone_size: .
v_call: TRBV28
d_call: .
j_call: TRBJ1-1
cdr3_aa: CASSLSPGMNTEAFF
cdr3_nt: TGTGCCAGCAGTTTATCCCCAGGGATGAACACTGAAGCTTTCTTT

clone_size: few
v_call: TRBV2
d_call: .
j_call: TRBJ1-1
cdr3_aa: CASSPETGRTEAFF
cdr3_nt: TGTGCCAGCAGTCCCGAGACCGGGAGGACTGAAGCTTTCTTT

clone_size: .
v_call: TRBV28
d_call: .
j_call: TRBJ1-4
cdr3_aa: CASREGAGTNEKLFF
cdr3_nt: TGTGCCAGCAGGGAGGGAGCCGGAACTAATGAAAAACTGTTTTTT

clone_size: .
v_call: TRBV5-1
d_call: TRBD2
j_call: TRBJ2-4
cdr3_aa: CASSFGTSGRGDIQYF
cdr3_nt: TGCGCCAGCAGCTTCGGGACTAGCGGGAGGGGTGACATTCAGTACTTC

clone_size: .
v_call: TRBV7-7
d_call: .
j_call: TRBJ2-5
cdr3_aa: CASSSDRGNQETQYF
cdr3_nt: TGTGCTAGCAGCTCAGATCGGGGAAACCAAGAGACCCAGTACTTC

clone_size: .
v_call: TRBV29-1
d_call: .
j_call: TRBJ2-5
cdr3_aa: CSVGELQETQYF
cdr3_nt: TGCAGCGTTGGCGAGCTACAAGAGACCCAGTACTTC

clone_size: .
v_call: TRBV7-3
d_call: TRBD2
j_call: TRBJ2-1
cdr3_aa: CASGLAGFSNEQFF
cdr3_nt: TGTGCCAGCGGGCTAGCGGGATTTAGTAATGAGCAGTTCTTC

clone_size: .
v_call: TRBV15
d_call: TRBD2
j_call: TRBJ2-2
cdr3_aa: CATSPPGGTRRYRELFF
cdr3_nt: TGTGCCACCAGCCCCCCTGGGGGGACTAGACGTTACCGGGAGCTGTTTTTT

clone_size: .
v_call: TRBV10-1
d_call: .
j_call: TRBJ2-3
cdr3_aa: CASSEPGTDTQYF
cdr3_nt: TGCGCCAGCAGTGAGCCGGGAACAGATACGCAGTATTTT

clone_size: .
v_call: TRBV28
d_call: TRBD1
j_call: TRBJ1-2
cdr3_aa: CASSRDSNYGYTF
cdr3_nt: TGTGCCAGCAGTCGGGACAGCAACTATGGCTACACCTTC

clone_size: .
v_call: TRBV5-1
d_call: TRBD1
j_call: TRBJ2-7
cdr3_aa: CASSYLTGGYEQYF
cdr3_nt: TGCGCCAGCAGCTATCTGACAGGGGGCTACGAGCAGTACTTC